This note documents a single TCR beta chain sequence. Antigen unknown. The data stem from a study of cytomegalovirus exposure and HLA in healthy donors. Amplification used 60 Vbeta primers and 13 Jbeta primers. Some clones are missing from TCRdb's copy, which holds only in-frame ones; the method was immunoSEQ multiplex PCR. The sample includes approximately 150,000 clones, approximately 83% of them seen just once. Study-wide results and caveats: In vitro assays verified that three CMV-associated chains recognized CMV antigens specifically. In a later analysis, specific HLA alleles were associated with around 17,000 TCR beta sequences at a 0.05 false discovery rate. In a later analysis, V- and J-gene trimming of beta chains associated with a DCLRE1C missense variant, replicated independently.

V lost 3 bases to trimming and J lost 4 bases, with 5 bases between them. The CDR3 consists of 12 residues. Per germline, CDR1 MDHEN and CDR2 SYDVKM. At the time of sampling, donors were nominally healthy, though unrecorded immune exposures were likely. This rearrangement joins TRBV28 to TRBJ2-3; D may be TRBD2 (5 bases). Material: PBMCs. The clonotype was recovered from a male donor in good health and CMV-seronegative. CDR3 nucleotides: TGTGCCAGCAGTTTTAGCGCAGATACGCAGTATTTT. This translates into CASSFSADTQYF.